This passage covers 25 T cell receptor beta chains from one sample sequenced in a study of CD8 T cells in Susac syndrome. Roughly 0.5 to 1 ug RNA was reverse transcribed with random hexamers. TCRdb re-called the immunoSEQ multiplex PCR reads through MiXCR, storing one row per CDR3 protein. The repertoire has fewer than 200,000 distinct CDR3 sequences, approximately 93% of them found once; the top ten carry around 0.096%. The sample consisted of CD4+ T cells from PBMCs. These receptors were obtained from a human donor in good health.

The CDR3 here is CASRPVDYGYTF. The CDR3 DNA sequence: TGTGCCAGCCGCCCGGTTGACTATGGCTACACCTTC. The V call is TRBV6-2 or TRBV6-3, the J call TRBJ1-2; D remains unclear. V gave up 8 bases and J gave up 3 bases, with 10 bases separating them. CDR3 size: 12 residues. Germline V gives CDR1 MNHEY, CDR2 SVGEGT.

The chain combines TRBV3-1 with TRBJ1-2; no definite D call. The CDR3 spans 14 residues. The germline CDR1 and CDR2 sequences are LGHDT and YNNKEL (reference sequence). The V and J ends lost 10 bases and 0 bases respectively, with 15 bases between them. The CDR3 bases are TGTGCCACCTTCGGACGGATGGCTAACTATGGCTACACCTTC. Translated: CATFGRMANYGYTF.

This clonotype was seen only a few times. This chain connects TRBV28 to TRBJ1-5; no clear D. Germline V lookup: CDR1 MDHEN, CDR2 SYDVKM. V gave up 5 bases and J gave up 2 bases, with 10 bases separating them. The CDR3 runs 14 residues. CDR3 sequence: CASSPAGRNQPQHF. The CDR3 DNA sequence: TGTGCCAGCAGTCCAGCCGGGCGCAATCAGCCCCAGCATTTT.

The rearrangement joins TRBV3-1 to TRBJ1-2; unclear D gene. Germline V gene sequence: CDR1 LGHDT, CDR2 YNNKEL (reference sequence). V lost 4 bases, J lost 8 bases, and 8 bases lay in between. The CDR3 covers 11 residues. As DNA, the CDR3 is TGTGCCAGCAGCCTCGAGGGCGGCTACACCTTC. This codes for CASSLEGGYTF.

The CDR3 protein is CASSLGGIGNEQFF. CDR3 DNA: TGCGCCAGCAGCTTGGGGGGGATCGGCAATGAGCAGTTCTTC. The chain has TRBV5-1 and TRBJ2-1, with D perhaps given as TRBD1 or TRBD2 (5 bases each). CDR3 length: 14 amino acids. Germline-derived CDR1 and CDR2 are SGHRS and YFSETQ. The ends were cut back, 0 bases at V and 6 bases at J, with 10 bases in the middle.

The rearrangement joins TRBV12-5 to TRBJ2-1; 7 bases match TRBD1. This CDR3 comprises 13 residues. V dropped 3 bases and J dropped 4; count of bases not matched to a gene: 0. From germline, CDR1 is LGHNT and CDR2 FRNRAP. The CDR3 sequence is CASGLQGYNEQFF. The CDR3 DNA follows: TGTGCTAGTGGTTTACAGGGGTACAATGAGCAGTTCTTC.

The rearrangement links TRBV20-1 to TRBJ2-1, with 14 nucleotides matching TRBD2. This CDR3 region has 14 residues. The V and J ends lost 6 bases and 10 bases, in that order; junction bases with no gene match: 8. Per germline, CDR1 DFQATT and CDR2 SNEGSKA (reference sequence). The chain's CDR3 is CSAHLTSGGAEQFF. The DNA for the CDR3 is TGCAGTGCACATCTGACTAGCGGGGGGGCAGAGCAGTTCTTC.

The gene calls are TRBV28 and TRBJ2-5; D remains ambiguous. The CDR3 covers 15 residues. With 4 bases removed from V and 5 bases from J, the gap between germline ends came to 17 bases. In germline, CDR1 is MDHEN, CDR2 SYDVKM. CDR3 sequence (DNA): TGTGCCAGCAGTTCCCCCTCTTGGCAACGGGAGACCCAGTACTTC. Translation: CASSSPSWQRETQYF.

The CDR3 loop is CAWSKGGPETQYF. The CDR3 region has the DNA TGTGCCTGGAGTAAGGGGGGGCCAGAGACCCAGTACTTC. J is TRBJ2-5 and V is TRBV30; tentative D call: TRBD2 (7 bases). Deletions cut 2 bases from V and 4 bases from J, with 11 bases between. This CDR3 is built from 13 residues. Germline V lookup: CDR1 GTSNPN, CDR2 SVGIG (reference sequence).

The V call is TRBV20-1, the J call TRBJ2-7, with D perhaps TRBD1 (5 bases). This CDR3 comprises 13 residues. Trimming removed 6 bases at V and 4 bases at J, with 16 bases between. From germline, CDR1 is DFQATT and CDR2 SNEGSKA (reference sequence). Here the CDR3 reads CSAQGILGYEQYF. The CDR3 DNA reads TGCAGTGCCCAGGGTATCCTAGGATACGAGCAGTACTTC.

This chain joins TRBV28 and TRBJ2-2; 9 bases match TRBD2. With V trimmed by 5 bases and J by 6 bases, 10 bases remained unmatched. The CDR3 has 16 amino acids. Germline V gene lookup returns CDR1 MDHEN and CDR2 SYDVKM. The CDR3 DNA reads TGTGCCAGCAGTCCTCCTGTTAGCGGGGGCTCCGGGGAGCTGTTTTTT. Translating it yields CASSPPVSGGSGELFF. The variable domain in full, completed from reference TRBV28 and TRBJ2-2, reads DVKVTQSSRYLVKRTGEKVFLECVQDMDHENMFWYRQDPGLGLRLIYFSYDVKMKEKGDIPEGYSVSREKKERFSLILESASTNQTSMYLCASSPPVSGGSGELFFGEGSRLTVL.

V is TRBV7-2 and J is TRBJ1-2; 8 nucleotides agree with TRBD1. The V gene end was trimmed by 6 bases and the J gene end by 6 bases; junction bases not matched to a gene: 9. This CDR3 is 14 amino acids long. Germline CDR1 is SGHTA and CDR2 is FQGNSA. The CDR3 sequence: CASRRTGSQNGYTF. CDR3 nucleotide sequence: TGTGCCAGCAGACGGACAGGGAGTCAGAATGGCTACACCTTC.

The rearrangement uses TRBV6-5 and TRBJ1-2; unclear D gene. Per germline, CDR1 MNHEY and CDR2 SVGAGI. The CDR3 length is 14 residues. With 6 bases removed from V and 2 bases from J, the gap between germline ends came to 13 bases. The CDR3 DNA is TGTGCCAGCAGGCCGGACGTCGGAAACTATGGCTACACCTTC. Translating gives CASRPDVGNYGYTF.

The V call is TRBV29-1, the J call TRBJ2-3; D is unresolved. Trimming removed 4 bases from V and 4 bases from J, with 12 bases in between. The CDR3 is made up of 13 amino acids. Looked up from germline, CDR1 is SQVTM and CDR2 is ANQGSEA. This CDR3 is CSVAVAQADTQYF. The DNA of the CDR3 is TGCAGCGTTGCAGTGGCCCAGGCAGATACGCAGTATTTT.

This clonotype was recorded a few times. This chain connects TRBV7-2 to TRBJ1-1; D gene unclear. CDR1 is SGHTA, CDR2 FQGNSA, per germline. This CDR3 region has 13 residues. V was pared by 2 bases and J by 4 bases, with 8 bases between. CDR3 DNA sequence: TGTGCCAGCAGCTTAAAGGACGGCACTGAAGCTTTCTTT. Protein product: CASSLKDGTEAFF.

The gene calls are TRBV7-2 and TRBJ2-1; D may be TRBD1 or TRBD2 (6 bases each). With 5 bases removed from V and 5 bases from J, the gap between germline ends came to 16 bases. The CDR3 sequence is 15 residues long. CDR1 and CDR2 (germline): SGHTA, FQGNSA. CDR3 sequence: CASSPGGLHHNEQFF. The CDR3 bases are TGTGCCAGCAGCCCCGGGGGCCTGCACCACAATGAGCAGTTCTTC.

CDR3 DNA: TGTGCCAGCGGGAGGGAGCAGGGCGGCTATGGCTACACCTTC. It yields the protein CASGREQGGYGYTF. J is TRBJ1-2 and V is TRBV3-1, with D perhaps TRBD1 (5 bases). V lost 8 bases to trimming and J lost 4 bases, with 17 bases between them. Germline V lookup: CDR1 LGHDT, CDR2 YNNKEL (reference sequence). The CDR3 contains 14 residues. Full variable domain (outside the CDR3, taken from reference TRBV3-1 and TRBJ1-2): DTAVSQTPKYLVTQMGNDKSIKCEQNLGHDTMYWYKQDSKKFLKIMFSYNNKELIINETVPNRFSPKSPDKAHLNLHINSLELGDSAVYFCASGREQGGYGYTFGSGTRLTVV.

The CDR3 coding sequence is TGCGCCAGCAGCTTGGGGAAATCGGGATATGGCTACACCTTC. Translation gives CASSLGKSGYGYTF. The chain combines TRBV5-1 with TRBJ1-2; D unresolved. This CDR3 comprises 14 residues. The germline CDR1 and CDR2 sequences are SGHRS and YFSETQ. The V end lost 0 bases, the J end lost 5 bases, and 11 bases lay between the germline ends.

This clonotype was observed once. This sequence joins TRBV20-1 and TRBJ2-2; D uncertain. Trimming took 3 bases from V and 3 from J, leaving 11 bases between them. CDR3 length equals 14 residues. Germline lookup yields CDR1 DFQATT and CDR2 SNEGSKA (reference sequence). CDR3 region: CSASRLVDTGELFF. DNA of the CDR3: TGCAGTGCTAGTCGGCTAGTAGACACCGGGGAGCTGTTTTTT.

The chain employs TRBV28 and TRBJ1-4, with TRBD1 matching over 7 bases. After removal of 5 bases from V and 8 bases from J, the junction contained 8 bases not matched to a gene. The CDR3 contains 14 residues. Germline CDR1 and CDR2: MDHEN and SYDVKM. The CDR3 protein is CASSQTGRKEKLFF. The CDR3 nucleotides read TGTGCCAGCAGTCAGACAGGGCGGAAGGAAAAACTGTTTTTT. Combining the CDR3 with reference TRBV28 and TRBJ1-4 gives the whole variable domain DVKVTQSSRYLVKRTGEKVFLECVQDMDHENMFWYRQDPGLGLRLIYFSYDVKMKEKGDIPEGYSVSREKKERFSLILESASTNQTSMYLCASSQTGRKEKLFFGSGTQLSVL.

The chain combines TRBV7-2 with TRBJ1-4; D call uncertain. V was clipped by 1 base and J by 4 bases, with 10 bases between them. This CDR3 region has 15 residues. Germline CDR1 and CDR2: SGHTA and FQGNSA. The CDR3 region is CASSLDSYFNEKLFF. CDR3 sequence (DNA): TGTGCCAGCAGCTTAGACAGTTACTTTAATGAAAAACTGTTTTTT.

This chain links TRBV2 with TRBJ2-7, with 9 bases matching TRBD1. This CDR3 comprises 15 residues. V dropped 6 bases and J dropped 2; count of bases not matched to a gene: 8. CDR1 and CDR2 (germline): SNHLY, FYNNEI. DNA of the CDR3: TGTGCCAGCAGAAAGACAGGGGGTACCCCCTACGAGCAGTACTTC. Protein product: CASRKTGGTPYEQYF.

The chain recombines TRBV20-1 with TRBJ2-7; TRBD1 aligns across 8 bases. The CDR3 loop spans 15 amino acids. With V trimmed by 6 bases and J by 2 bases, 12 bases remained unmatched. Germline assignment: CDR1 DFQATT and CDR2 SNEGSKA (reference sequence). DNA of the CDR3: TGCAGTGCCTTCTTGGGGACAGGTCTTACCTACGAGCAGTACTTC. This gives the protein CSAFLGTGLTYEQYF.

This sequence joins TRBV6-5 and TRBJ2-7, with D possibly matching TRBD1 (6 bases). Germline values: CDR1 MNHEY, CDR2 SVGAGI. This CDR3 contains 12 residues. Trimming took 10 bases from V and 2 from J, leaving 12 bases between them. DNA for the CDR3: TGTGCCACCCGGGACACCACCTACGAGCAGTACTTC. This sequence encodes CATRDTTYEQYF.

This clonotype was observed a single time. The CDR3 DNA sequence: TGTGCCATCAAAGACAGGGGCAGAGAAGAGACCCAGTACTTC. Translating gives CAIKDRGREETQYF. The rearrangement links TRBV10-3 to TRBJ2-5; TRBD1 matches at 8 bases. The CDR3 has 14 residues. V dropped 7 bases and J dropped 3; count of bases not matched to a gene: 7. Germline CDR1 and CDR2: ENHRY and SYGVKD.